This T cell receptor (beta chain) originates from a study of cytomegalovirus exposure and HLA in healthy donors. Study-level results: TCR beta chain V- and J-gene trimming was linked, in a later analysis, to a missense variant in DCLRE1C. Sequencing likely produced, as an artifact, a cluster of highly shared sequence variants. Across donors, sequencing depth was assumed by presence/absence analyses to be roughly uniform.

Per the germline V gene, CDR1 is SEHNR and CDR2 is FQNEAQ (reference sequence). The CDR3 has 18 residues. Primers: 60 Vbeta forward and 13 Jbeta reverse. Only in-frame clones appear in the TCRdb table, and some are missing; sequencing was by immunoSEQ multiplex PCR. The table has 80,000 or so clones, about 80% seen once. On this clone: Antigen: not known. A junction end diverges from the germline sequence, so it may reflect a read error.

V and J are TRBV7-9 and TRBJ2-7; the match to TRBD1 covers 8 bases. This clonotype was sampled from a man in his forties or fifties in good health and CMV-seropositive. Material for sequencing was PBMCs. In nucleotides, the CDR3 is TGTTCCAGCAGCTTAGGGCTGCGGCAGGACAGGGCCTCCTACGAGCAGTACTTC. Translation: CSSSLGLRQDRASYEQYF.